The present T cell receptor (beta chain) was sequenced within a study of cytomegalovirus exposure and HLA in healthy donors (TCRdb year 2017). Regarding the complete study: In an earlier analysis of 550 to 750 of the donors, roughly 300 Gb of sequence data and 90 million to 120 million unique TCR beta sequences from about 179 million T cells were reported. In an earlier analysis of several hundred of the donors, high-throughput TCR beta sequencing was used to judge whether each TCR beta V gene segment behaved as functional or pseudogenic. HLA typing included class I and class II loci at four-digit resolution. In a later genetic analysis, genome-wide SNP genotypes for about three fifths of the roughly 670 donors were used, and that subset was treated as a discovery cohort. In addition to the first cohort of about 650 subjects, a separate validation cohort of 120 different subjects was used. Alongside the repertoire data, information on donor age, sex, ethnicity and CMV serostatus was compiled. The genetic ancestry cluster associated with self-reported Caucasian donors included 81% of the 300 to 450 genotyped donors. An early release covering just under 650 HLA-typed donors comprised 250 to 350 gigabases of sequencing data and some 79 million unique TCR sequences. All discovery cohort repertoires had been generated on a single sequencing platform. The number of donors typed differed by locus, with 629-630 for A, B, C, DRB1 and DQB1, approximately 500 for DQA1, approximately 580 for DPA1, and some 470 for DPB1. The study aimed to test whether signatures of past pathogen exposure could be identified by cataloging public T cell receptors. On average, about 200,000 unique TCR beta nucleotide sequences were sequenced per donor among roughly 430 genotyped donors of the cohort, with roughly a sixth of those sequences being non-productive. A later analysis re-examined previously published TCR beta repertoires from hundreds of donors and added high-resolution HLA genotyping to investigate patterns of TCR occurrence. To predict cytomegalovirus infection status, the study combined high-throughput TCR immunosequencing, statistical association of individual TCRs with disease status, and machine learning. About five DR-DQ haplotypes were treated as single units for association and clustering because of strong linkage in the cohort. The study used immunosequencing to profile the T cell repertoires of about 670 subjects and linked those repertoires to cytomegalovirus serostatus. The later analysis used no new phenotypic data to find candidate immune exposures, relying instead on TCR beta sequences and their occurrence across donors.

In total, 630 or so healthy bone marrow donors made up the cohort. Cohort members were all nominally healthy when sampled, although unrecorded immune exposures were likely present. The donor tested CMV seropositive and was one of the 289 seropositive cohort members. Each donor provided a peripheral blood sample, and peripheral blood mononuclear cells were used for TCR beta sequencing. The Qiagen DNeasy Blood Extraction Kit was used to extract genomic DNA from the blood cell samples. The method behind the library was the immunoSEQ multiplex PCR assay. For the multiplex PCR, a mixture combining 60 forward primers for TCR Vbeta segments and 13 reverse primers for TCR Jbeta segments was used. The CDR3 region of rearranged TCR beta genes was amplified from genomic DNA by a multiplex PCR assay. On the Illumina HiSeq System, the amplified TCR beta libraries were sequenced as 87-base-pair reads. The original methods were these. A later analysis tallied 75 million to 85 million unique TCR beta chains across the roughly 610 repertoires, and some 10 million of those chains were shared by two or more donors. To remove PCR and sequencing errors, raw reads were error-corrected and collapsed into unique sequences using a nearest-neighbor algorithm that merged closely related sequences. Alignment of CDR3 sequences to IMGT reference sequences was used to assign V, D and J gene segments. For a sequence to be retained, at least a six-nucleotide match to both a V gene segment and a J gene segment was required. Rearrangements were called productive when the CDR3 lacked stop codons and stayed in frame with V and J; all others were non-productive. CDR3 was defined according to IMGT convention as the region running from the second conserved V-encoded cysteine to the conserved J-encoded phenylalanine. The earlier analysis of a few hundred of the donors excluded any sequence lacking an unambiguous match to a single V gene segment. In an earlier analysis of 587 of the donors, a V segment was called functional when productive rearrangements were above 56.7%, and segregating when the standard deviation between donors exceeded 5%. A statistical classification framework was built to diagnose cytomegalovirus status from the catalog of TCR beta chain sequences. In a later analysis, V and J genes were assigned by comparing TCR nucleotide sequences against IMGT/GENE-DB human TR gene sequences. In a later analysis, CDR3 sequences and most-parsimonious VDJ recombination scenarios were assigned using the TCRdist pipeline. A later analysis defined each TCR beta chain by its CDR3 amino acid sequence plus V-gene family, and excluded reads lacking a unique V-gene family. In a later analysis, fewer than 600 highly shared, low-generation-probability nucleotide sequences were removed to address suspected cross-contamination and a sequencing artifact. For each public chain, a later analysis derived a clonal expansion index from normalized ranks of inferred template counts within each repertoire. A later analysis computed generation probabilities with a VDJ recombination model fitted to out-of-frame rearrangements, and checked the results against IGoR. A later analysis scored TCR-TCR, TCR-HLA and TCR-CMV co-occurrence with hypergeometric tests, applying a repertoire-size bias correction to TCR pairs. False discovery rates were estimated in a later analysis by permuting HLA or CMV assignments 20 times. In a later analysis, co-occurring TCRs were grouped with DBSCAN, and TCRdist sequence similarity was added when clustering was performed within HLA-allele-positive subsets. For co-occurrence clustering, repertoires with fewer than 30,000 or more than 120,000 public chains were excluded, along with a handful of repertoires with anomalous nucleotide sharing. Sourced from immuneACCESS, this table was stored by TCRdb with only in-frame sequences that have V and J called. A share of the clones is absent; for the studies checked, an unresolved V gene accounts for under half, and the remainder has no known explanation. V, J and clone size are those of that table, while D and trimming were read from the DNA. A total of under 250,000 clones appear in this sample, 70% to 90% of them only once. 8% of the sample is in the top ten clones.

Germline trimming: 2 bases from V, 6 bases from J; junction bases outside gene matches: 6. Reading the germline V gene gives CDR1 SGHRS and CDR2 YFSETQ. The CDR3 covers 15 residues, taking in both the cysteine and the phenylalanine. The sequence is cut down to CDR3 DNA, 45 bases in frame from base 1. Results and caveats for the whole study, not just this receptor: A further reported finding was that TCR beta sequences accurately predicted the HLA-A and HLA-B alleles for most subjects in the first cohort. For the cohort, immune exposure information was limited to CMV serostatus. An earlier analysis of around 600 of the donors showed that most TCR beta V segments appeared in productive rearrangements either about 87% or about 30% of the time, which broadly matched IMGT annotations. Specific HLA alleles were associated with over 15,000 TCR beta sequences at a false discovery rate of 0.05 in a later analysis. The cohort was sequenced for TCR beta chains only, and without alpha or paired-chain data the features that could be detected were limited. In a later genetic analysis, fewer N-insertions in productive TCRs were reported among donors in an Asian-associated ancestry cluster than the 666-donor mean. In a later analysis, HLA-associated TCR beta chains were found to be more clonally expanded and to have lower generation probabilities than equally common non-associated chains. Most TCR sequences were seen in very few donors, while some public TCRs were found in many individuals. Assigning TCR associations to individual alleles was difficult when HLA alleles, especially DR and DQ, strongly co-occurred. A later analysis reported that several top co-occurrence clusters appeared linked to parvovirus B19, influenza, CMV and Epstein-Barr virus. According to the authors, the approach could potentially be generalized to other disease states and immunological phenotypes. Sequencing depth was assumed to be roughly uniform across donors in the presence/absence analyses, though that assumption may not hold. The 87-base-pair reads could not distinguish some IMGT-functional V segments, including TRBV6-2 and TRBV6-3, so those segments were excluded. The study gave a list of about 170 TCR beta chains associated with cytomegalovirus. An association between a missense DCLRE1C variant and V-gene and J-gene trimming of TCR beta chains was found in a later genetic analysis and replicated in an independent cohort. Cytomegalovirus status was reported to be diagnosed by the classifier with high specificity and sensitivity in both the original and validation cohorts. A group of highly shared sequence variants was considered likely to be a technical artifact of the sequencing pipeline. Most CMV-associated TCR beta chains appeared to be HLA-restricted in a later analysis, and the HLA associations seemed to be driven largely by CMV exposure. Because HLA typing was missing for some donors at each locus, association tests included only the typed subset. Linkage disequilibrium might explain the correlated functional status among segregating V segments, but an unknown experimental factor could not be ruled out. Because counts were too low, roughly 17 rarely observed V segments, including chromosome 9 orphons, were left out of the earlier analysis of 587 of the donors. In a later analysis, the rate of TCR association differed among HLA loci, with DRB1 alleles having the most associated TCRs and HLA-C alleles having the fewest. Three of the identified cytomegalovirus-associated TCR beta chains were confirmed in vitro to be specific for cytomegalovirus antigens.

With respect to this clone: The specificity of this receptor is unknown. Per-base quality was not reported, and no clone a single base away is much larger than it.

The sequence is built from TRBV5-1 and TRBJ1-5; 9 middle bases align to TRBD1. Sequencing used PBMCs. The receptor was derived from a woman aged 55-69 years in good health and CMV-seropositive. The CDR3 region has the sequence CASSFGTGFIQPQHF. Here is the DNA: TGCGCCAGCAGCTTCGGGACAGGGTTTATTCAGCCCCAGCATTTT.